Listed below are T cell receptor beta chains from one sample, sequenced in a study of T cells in Graves' hyperthyroidism and ophthalmopathy. TCRdb re-derived calls from the multiplex PCR reads in MiXCR, one entry per CDR3 protein. The sample holds 270,000 or so distinct CDR3 sequences, less than 30% seen once. Specimen: blood. The receptors were gathered from a man aged 35 to 55 with Graves' hyperthyroidism that later progressed to Graves' ophthalmopathy. The CDR3 runs from the conserved cysteine through the conserved F or W. A D gene is named only where the DNA matches it firmly. Clone size, where shown, is once, few, many, or a class for clones that have expanded.

clone_size | j_call | v_call | cdr3_length | d_call | cdr3_aa | cdr3_nt
- | TRBJ2-7 | TRBV12-3/TRBV12-4 | 15 | - | CASTKGGGLSYEQYF | TGTGCCAGCACCAAGGGCGGGGGCCTCTCCTACGAGCAGTACTTC
- | TRBJ2-2 | TRBV6-2/TRBV6-3 | 13 | - | CASTTVGVRELFF | TGTGCCAGCACTACGGTAGGGGTCCGGGAGCTGTTTTTT
many | TRBJ2-7 | TRBV18 | 16 | - | CASSPVTTPAIHEQYF | TGTGCCAGCTCACCCGTGACTACCCCGGCCATCCACGAGCAGTACTTC
many | TRBJ2-7 | TRBV12-3/TRBV12-4 | 15 | - | CASSLSPPRYSGQYF | TGTGCCAGCAGTTTAAGTCCACCCAGATACTCTGGGCAGTACTTC
many | TRBJ1-5 | TRBV27 | 15 | - | CASSSGRLSNQPQHF | TGTGCCAGCAGCTCGGGCAGACTTAGCAATCAGCCCCAGCATTTT
many | TRBJ1-1 | TRBV12-3/TRBV12-4 | 15 | TRBD1 | CASRSKDRALAEAFF | TGTGCCAGCAGATCTAAGGACAGGGCTCTCGCTGAAGCTTTCTTT
many | TRBJ1-3 | TRBV12-3/TRBV12-4 | 15 | - | CASTLRGSSGNTIYF | TGTGCCAGCACCCTTAGGGGAAGCTCTGGAAACACCATATATTTT
many | TRBJ2-5 | TRBV27 | 12 | - | CASGGTWETQYF | TGTGCCAGCGGGGGGACGTGGGAGACCCAGTACTTC
- | TRBJ2-2 | TRBV18 | 17 | - | CASSPPRGSANTGELFF | TGTGCCAGCTCACCACCGCGGGGTTCGGCTAACACCGGGGAGCTGTTTTTT
- | TRBJ1-1 | TRBV6-2/TRBV6-3 | 16 | - | CASSGSAKIRETEAFF | TGTGCCAGCTCAGGGTCGGCGAAGATAAGAGAGACTGAAGCTTTCTTT